Described below is a single T cell receptor beta chain sequence and its context. What it recognizes is unknown. This sample stems from a study of blood T cells in healthy people across ages. Investigators took roughly 10 milliliters of peripheral blood from every donor. Sample-barcoded 5' priming and a J-beta primer mix drove a second PCR of roughly 6 to 12 cycles. TCRdb called the 5' RACE reads again in MiXCR, with one record for every CDR3 protein. The table shows fewer than 1,000,000 distinct CDR3 sequences, with about half occurring only once. The CDR3 is made up of 15 amino acids. CDR1 is SGHRS and CDR2 is YFSETQ in the germline V gene. Trimming cost V 7 bases and J 5 bases; bases outside gene matches: 15. Study results and caveats: Diversity figures derived from one million T cells were judged to underestimate the true value.

The sequenced material came from blood. The clonotype comes from a man older than 75 in good health. This chain connects TRBV5-1 to TRBJ2-7, with 7 bases matching TRBD1. The CDR3 here is CASGRQGLYNDEQYF. Here the CDR3 DNA reads TGCGCCAGCGGGAGACAGGGCCTCTATAACGACGAGCAGTACTTC.